Listed below are T cell receptor beta chains from one sample, sequenced in a study of OX40 agonist ivuxolimab in advanced cancers. Clones were read by immunoSEQ multiplex PCR, and TCRdb kept only the in-frame ones, dropping some. The repertoire has tens of thousands of clones, around 90% of them found once; the top ten carry around 6.7%. The specimen comprised CD4+ or CD8+ T cells sorted from blood, sampled in a trial of the OX40 agonist ivuxolimab. Every receptor here comes from an adult with an advanced solid tumor such as melanoma, head and neck, liver or kidney cancer. Both conserved end residues are part of each CDR3. A D gene is named only where the DNA matches it firmly. Clone size is shown for a subset of rows, as once, few, many or a class of expanded clone.

V: TRBV6-6
size: .
J: TRBJ1-2
D: .
CDR3: CASTPNSPGRGGYTF
DNA: TGTGCCAGCACTCCCAACAGCCCAGGTCGGGGAGGCTACACCTTC

V: TRBV6-5
size: .
J: TRBJ2-1
D: TRBD2
CDR3: CASTSGFFNEQFF
DNA: TGTGCCAGCACTAGCGGTTTCTTCAATGAGCAGTTCTTC

V: TRBV30
size: .
J: TRBJ2-3
D: TRBD2
CDR3: CAWSQLAGGTDTQYF
DNA: TGTGCCTGGAGTCAACTAGCGGGGGGCACAGATACGCAGTATTTT

V: TRBV19
size: .
J: TRBJ1-1
D: .
CDR3: CASSIVPGVYEAFF
DNA: TGTGCCAGTAGTATAGTTCCGGGAGTCTATGAAGCTTTCTTT

V: TRBV14
size: .
J: TRBJ2-2
D: .
CDR3: CASSQTPGDTGELFF
DNA: TGTGCCAGCAGCCAGACCCCGGGTGACACCGGGGAGCTGTTTTTT

V: TRBV5-5
size: few
J: TRBJ2-3
D: .
CDR3: CASRFSQGLGISDTQYF
DNA: TGTGCCAGCAGATTCTCACAGGGCTTGGGTATATCAGATACGCAGTATTTT

V: TRBV19
size: .
J: TRBJ2-7
D: TRBD1
CDR3: CASSERDRLTYEQYF
DNA: TGTGCCAGTAGCGAGAGGGACAGATTGACCTACGAGCAGTACTTC

V: TRBV5-1
size: .
J: TRBJ2-1
D: .
CDR3: CASSFWGNEQFF
DNA: TGCGCCAGCAGCTTTTGGGGGAATGAGCAGTTCTTC

V: TRBV28
size: .
J: TRBJ2-3
D: TRBD2
CDR3: CASSYGERGITDTQYF
DNA: TGTGCCAGCAGTTACGGTGAGCGGGGAATCACAGATACGCAGTATTTT

V: TRBV7-9
size: .
J: TRBJ1-1
D: .
CDR3: CASSFFEQKNTEAFF
DNA: TGTGCCAGCAGCTTTTTCGAACAGAAGAACACTGAAGCTTTCTTT

V: TRBV15
size: .
J: TRBJ2-4
D: TRBD1
CDR3: CATRETGGQDIQYF
DNA: TGTGCCACCAGGGAAACAGGGGGCCAGGACATTCAGTACTTC

V: TRBV30
size: .
J: TRBJ1-5
D: TRBD1
CDR3: CAWSGTGNQPQHF
DNA: TGTGCCTGGAGTGGGACAGGGAATCAGCCCCAGCATTTT

V: TRBV7-2
size: .
J: TRBJ2-1
D: TRBD2
CDR3: CASSLLGGADEQFF
DNA: TGTGCCAGCAGCTTACTCGGGGGGGCCGATGAGCAGTTCTTC

V: TRBV4-1
size: .
J: TRBJ2-1
D: TRBD2
CDR3: CASSLAGGPVNEQFF
DNA: TGCGCCAGCAGCCTCGCGGGGGGGCCAGTAAATGAGCAGTTCTTC

V: TRBV2
size: .
J: TRBJ2-7
D: .
CDR3: CASSEAEQSTEQYF
DNA: TGTGCCAGCAGTGAAGCTGAACAGAGCACTGAGCAGTACTTC

V: TRBV30
size: .
J: TRBJ1-2
D: .
CDR3: CAWSVSGGYGYTF
DNA: TGTGCCTGGAGCGTCAGCGGCGGTTATGGCTACACCTTC

V: TRBV19
size: few
J: TRBJ2-2
D: .
CDR3: CASSWASGELFF
DNA: TGTGCCAGTAGTTGGGCATCCGGGGAGCTGTTTTTT

V: TRBV6-1
size: few
J: TRBJ1-1
D: .
CDR3: CASIRGEAFF
DNA: TGTGCCAGCATAAGGGGTGAAGCTTTCTTT

V: TRBV5-6
size: .
J: TRBJ2-1
D: .
CDR3: CASSLMVDEQFF
DNA: TGTGCCAGCAGCTTGATGGTGGATGAGCAGTTCTTC

V: TRBV5-8
size: .
J: TRBJ1-1
D: .
CDR3: CASSLDPNTEAFF
DNA: TGTGCCAGCAGCCTCGATCCGAACACTGAAGCTTTCTTT

V: TRBV7-3
size: .
J: TRBJ2-3
D: TRBD2
CDR3: CASSRGLAGGPDTQYF
DNA: TGTGCCAGCAGCCGTGGACTAGCGGGGGGGCCAGATACGCAGTATTTT

V: TRBV27
size: .
J: TRBJ1-5
D: .
CDR3: CASAGAYSNQPQHF
DNA: TGTGCCAGCGCCGGTGCTTATAGCAATCAGCCCCAGCATTTT

V: TRBV7-9
size: .
J: TRBJ2-3
D: .
CDR3: CASSSGALPTDTQYF
DNA: TGTGCCAGCAGCTCCGGGGCCCTCCCCACAGATACGCAGTATTTT

V: TRBV9
size: .
J: TRBJ2-7
D: .
CDR3: CASSVAHSSYEQYF
DNA: TGTGCCAGCAGCGTAGCCCACAGCTCCTACGAGCAGTACTTC

V: TRBV5-4
size: .
J: TRBJ2-7
D: TRBD2
CDR3: CASSTGLATYEQYF
DNA: TGTGCCAGCAGCACCGGACTAGCGACTTACGAGCAGTACTTC

V: TRBV19
size: .
J: TRBJ1-1
D: TRBD1
CDR3: CASTPGRGLITEAFF
DNA: TGTGCCAGTACCCCGGGGAGGGGGCTTATCACTGAAGCTTTCTTT

V: TRBV28
size: .
J: TRBJ1-5
D: .
CDR3: CASSPGTTLSNQPQHF
DNA: TGTGCCAGCAGCCCCGGGACGACCCTCAGCAATCAGCCCCAGCATTTT

V: TRBV29-1
size: .
J: TRBJ1-1
D: TRBD1
CDR3: CSVEPPGQSNTEAFF
DNA: TGCAGCGTTGAACCTCCGGGACAGAGTAACACTGAAGCTTTCTTT

V: TRBV6-4
size: .
J: TRBJ2-5
D: TRBD1
CDR3: CASSAGQGQETQYF
DNA: TGTGCCAGCAGTGCGGGACAGGGGCAAGAGACCCAGTACTTC

V: TRBV11-2
size: .
J: TRBJ2-5
D: .
CDR3: CASSLVSMGSKETQYF
DNA: TGTGCCAGCAGCTTAGTTTCTATGGGGTCAAAAGAGACCCAGTACTTC

V: TRBV19
size: .
J: TRBJ2-3
D: .
CDR3: CASSIVPGTDTQYF
DNA: TGTGCCAGTAGTATAGTTCCGGGGACAGATACGCAGTATTTT

V: TRBV7-9
size: .
J: TRBJ1-2
D: .
CDR3: CASSLPRAWDGYTF
DNA: TGTGCCAGCAGCTTACCCCGGGCCTGGGATGGCTACACCTTC

V: TRBV27
size: .
J: TRBJ2-1
D: .
CDR3: CASSRDSLNEQFF
DNA: TGTGCCAGCAGTAGGGACTCTTTGAATGAGCAGTTCTTC